This TCR beta chain originates from a study of blood T cell repertoires in COVID-19. Study information: Samples representing acute and convalescent COVID-19 were sourced from the United States, Italy and Spain. Sample material is recorded as cDNA or gDNA derived from T cells, B-cell-depleted T cells, or PBMCs.

The CDR3 sequence is 14 residues long. V gave up 5 bases and J gave up 4 bases; unmatched junction bases: 7. The germline gives CDR1 MNHEY, CDR2 SVGAGI. In the original workflow: How many nucleated cells were present was estimated from reference gene primer amplification. Measured with immunoSEQ multiplex PCR; TCRdb has only the in-frame clones, and not every one. The V and J calls and clone size were taken over from that table, and D and trimming were inferred from the DNA. Found here are some 150,000 clones, roughly nine tenths of them singletons; the top ten hold around 15%. Source material: peripheral blood. The TCR originated in a woman aged 40-49 years with acute or convalescent COVID-19. The genes are TRBV6-5 and TRBJ2-5; 7 bases line up with TRBD1. In DNA form, the CDR3 reads TGTGCCAGCAGTAAAAGGGACAGTCGAGAGACCCAGTACTTC. It codes for CASSKRDSRETQYF.